This T cell receptor (beta chain) appears in the sequencing data of a study of cytotoxic CD8 clonotypes in ibrutinib-treated CLL. About the research overall: Enrolment comprised some twelve relapsed/refractory and some 15 treatment-naive patients; 17 were IGHV unmutated. The authors obtained response samples at a median of approximately 11 months of treatment, range 6 to 36.

Profiled with immunoSEQ multiplex PCR; TCRdb holds only in-frame clones, not every one. There are about 140,000 clones in the sample; about 80% occur only once, and roughly 4.7% lies in the top ten. For this clone: The antigen is undetermined.

The germline V gene has CDR1 SGDLS and CDR2 YYNGEE. The V segment lost 0 bases and the J segment 2 bases; nucleotides outside the gene matches: 5. The CDR3 consists of 17 residues. General study results and limits: Few clonotypes were public, and these shrank or held steady under treatment.

Libraries of TCR beta were made from around 2.1 micrograms of genomic DNA that came from cryopreserved PBMCs. The source of this sequence is a human donor with chronic lymphocytic leukemia. This chain links TRBV9 with TRBJ1-3; 10 bases align to TRBD1. The sample consisted of PBMCs, taken after 24 months of ibrutinib treatment. CDR3 bases: TGTGCCAGCAGCGTAGCAGCCGGGACAGGGGCTGGAAACACCATATATTTT. Amino acids: CASSVAAGTGAGNTIYF.